The 20 T cell receptor beta chains listed next were all sequenced from one sample in a study of OX40 agonist ivuxolimab in advanced cancers. The assay was immunoSEQ multiplex PCR, and TCRdb's table has in-frame clones only and misses some. The sample lists fewer than 25,000 clones; around 89% were seen once. This sample comprised CD4+ or CD8+ T cells sorted from blood, obtained in a trial of the OX40 agonist ivuxolimab. The origin of the receptors is an adult with an advanced solid tumor such as melanoma, head and neck, liver or kidney cancer.

V and J are TRBV13 and TRBJ2-7, with D perhaps matching TRBD2 (5 bases). The V end was cut by 4 bases, the J end by 2 bases, with 15 bases between. Germline CDR1 and CDR2: PRHDT and FYEKMQ (reference sequence). The CDR3 is 15 residues long. Here the CDR3 DNA reads TGTGCCAGCAGCTCGGAGCGGAGGCCCCCCTACGAGCAGTACTTC. It is translated as CASSSERRPPYEQYF.

The gene calls are TRBV18 and TRBJ1-2; D possibly corresponds to TRBD1 (6 bases). Trimming pared 3 bases from V and 1 base from J, leaving 15 bases between. The CDR3 has 16 residues. The germline V gene encodes CDR1 KGHSH and CDR2 LQKENI. In DNA form, the CDR3 reads TGTGCCAGCTCACCGCCCACGGGGGGCCTTAACTATGGCTACACCTTC. Protein product: CASSPPTGGLNYGYTF.

The chain carries TRBV11-2 and TRBJ2-3; TRBD1 might be the D (6 bases). The CDR3 has 14 residues. Trimming took off 2 bases at V and 4 bases at J, with 10 bases between the two ends. CDR1 is SGHAT, CDR2 FQNNGV, per germline. DNA for the CDR3: TGTGCCAGCAGCTTACAGGGGAAGCCAGATACGCAGTATTTT. Its translation is CASSLQGKPDTQYF.

The genes are TRBV4-2 and TRBJ2-5, with 9 bases fitting TRBD2. Germline V CDR1 and CDR2: LGHNA, YNFKEQ. This CDR3 is 16 amino acids long. V lost 0 bases and J lost 2; bases outside the gene matches: 4. The CDR3 bases are TGTGCCAGCAGCCAAGAGGTGCTAGCGGGGCAAGAGACCCAGTACTTC. Its translation: CASSQEVLAGQETQYF.

The V and J genes are TRBV28 and TRBJ1-1, with TRBD1 as a possible D gene (5 bases). The V and J ends lost 8 bases and 0 bases respectively, with 16 bases between them. The germline V gene encodes CDR1 MDHEN and CDR2 SYDVKM. This CDR3 is 15 amino acids long. The CDR3 region is CASPPPTVLNTEAFF. As DNA, the CDR3 is TGTGCCAGCCCCCCCCCGACAGTTCTGAACACTGAAGCTTTCTTT.

Details on this clone: The junction departs from the called germline gene at one end, perhaps through a read error. The genes are TRBV5-1 and TRBJ1-4, with a tentative D call TRBD1 (5 bases). Germline-derived CDR1 and CDR2 are SGHRS and YFSETQ. This CDR3 is 15 amino acids long. The CDR3: CASSLGGDSNEKLFF. Written as DNA, the CDR3 is TGCGCCAGCAGCTTGGGTGGGGACTCTAACGAAAAACTGTTTTTT.

The genes are TRBV30 and TRBJ2-1; D is possibly TRBD2 (5 bases). This CDR3 comprises 12 residues. CDR1 is GTSNPN and CDR2 is SVGIG in the germline V gene (reference sequence). Trimming shortened V by 4 bases and J by 7 bases, and 11 bases separated the two germline ends. The CDR3 reads CAWNRGPNEQFF. CDR3 in DNA: TGTGCCTGGAATCGGGGTCCGAATGAGCAGTTCTTC.

The V and J genes are TRBV28 and TRBJ2-1; D unresolved. Germline loops: CDR1 MDHEN, CDR2 SYDVKM. Trimming left V 1 base short and J 7 bases short, with 5 bases between. The CDR3 has 12 amino acids. The CDR3 bases are TGTGCCAGCAGTTTATCCTGGAATGAGCAGTTCTTC. This sequence encodes CASSLSWNEQFF.

The chain employs TRBV6-1 and TRBJ2-7, with 7 bases fitting TRBD2. CDR1 and CDR2 from the germline V gene are MNHNS and SASEGT. The CDR3 is 15 residues long. Trimming cost V 3 bases and J 1 base; bases outside gene matches: 6. The DNA of the CDR3 is TGTGCCAGCAGTGACCCCTGGGGGGGATCCTACGAGCAGTACTTC. Protein: CASSDPWGGSYEQYF.

Here the CDR3 DNA reads TGTGCCAGCAGTTCCCCTGGTGCGGGGTCTGGCACAGATACGCAGTATTTT. Residues: CASSSPGAGSGTDTQYF. The genes are TRBV27 and TRBJ2-3; tentatively, D is TRBD2 (6 bases). CDR1 and CDR2 from the germline V gene are MNHEY and SMNVEV (reference sequence). V lost 4 bases and J 1 base, leaving 18 bases between the germline ends. The CDR3 has 17 amino acids.

The gene calls are TRBV4-2 and TRBJ2-4, with 7 nucleotides matching TRBD1. The CDR3 totals 16 residues. J lost 0 bases, V lost 6 bases, and 8 bases had no gene match. Germline CDR1 LGHNA, CDR2 YNFKEQ. The DNA for the CDR3 is TGTGCCAGCAGTCCGGACAGGATCCTAGCCAAAAACATTCAGTACTTC. Its translation is CASSPDRILAKNIQYF.

The genes are TRBV19 and TRBJ1-1; no clear D. Trimming took 6 bases from V and 0 from J, leaving 14 bases between them. Germline CDR1 is LNHDA and CDR2 is SQIVND (reference sequence). This CDR3 has 15 residues. The CDR3 region has the DNA TGTGCCAGTAGGGGTTACAAGTACATGAACACTGAAGCTTTCTTT. Protein product: CASRGYKYMNTEAFF.

This clone appeared a few times. The rearrangement links TRBV5-4 to TRBJ2-4; no clear D. CDR1 and CDR2 (germline): SGHNT, YYREEE (reference sequence). V lost 0 bases and J 4 bases, leaving 5 bases between the germline ends. The CDR3 runs 13 residues. CDR3 DNA: TGTGCCAGCAGCTTGGCGCAGAAAAACATTCAGTACTTC. It specifies CASSLAQKNIQYF.

The gene calls are TRBV6-1 and TRBJ2-1; D might be TRBD1 (6 bases). Trimming pared 7 bases from V and 4 bases from J, leaving 11 bases between. CDR3 length equals 13 residues. CDR1 and CDR2 from the germline V gene are MNHNS and SASEGT. The CDR3 sequence is CASKRTEYNEQFF. In DNA form, the CDR3 reads TGTGCCAGCAAGCGGACAGAATACAATGAGCAGTTCTTC.

The J gene is TRBJ2-3, the V gene TRBV6-1, with 8 bases matching TRBD1. Germline trimming cut 2 bases from V and 2 bases from J; bases unmatched to any gene: 6. CDR1 MNHNS and CDR2 SASEGT come from the germline V gene. CDR3 length: 16 residues. The CDR3 loop is CASSEQGATYTDTQYF. The DNA for the CDR3 is TGTGCCAGCAGTGAACAGGGGGCTACCTACACAGATACGCAGTATTTT.

CDR3 sequence reads: CASRLLGQETQYF. CDR3 sequence (DNA): TGTGCCAGCAGATTGCTGGGGCAAGAGACCCAGTACTTC. The chain joins TRBV5-6 to TRBJ2-5; D unresolved. The V gene's germline CDR1 is SGHDT and CDR2 YYEEEE. Trimming pared 5 bases from V and 2 bases from J, leaving 10 bases between. The CDR3 is made up of 13 amino acids. The full variable domain, its missing parts supplied by reference TRBV5-6 and TRBJ2-5, is DAGVTQSPTHLIKTRGQQVTLRCSPKSGHDTVSWYQQALGQGPQFIFQYYEEEERQRGNFPDRFSGHQFPNYSSELNVNALLLGDSALYLCASRLLGQETQYFGPGTRLLVL.

This clone turned up a few times. The chain couples TRBV7-6 to TRBJ2-5; a possible D gene is TRBD1 (6 bases). Trimming cost V 5 bases and J 4 bases, with 11 bases left between them. The CDR3 spans 13 residues. From germline, CDR1 is SGHVS and CDR2 FNYEAQ. CDR3 loop: CASSPSRGETQYF. CDR3 DNA: TGTGCCAGCAGCCCATCCAGGGGAGAGACCCAGTACTTC.

The rearrangement joins TRBV5-6 to TRBJ2-7; 11 nucleotides match TRBD2. The junction had 6 bases not matched to a gene; V was cut back by 1 base and J by 0 bases. Germline loops: CDR1 SGHDT, CDR2 YYEEEE. The CDR3 extends over 17 amino acids. The CDR3 nucleotides read TGTGCCAGCAGCTTGTTTACTAGCGGGAGTTCCTCCTACGAGCAGTACTTC. Encoded protein: CASSLFTSGSSSYEQYF. Using reference TRBV5-6 and TRBJ2-7 for the parts outside the CDR3, the full variable domain is DAGVTQSPTHLIKTRGQQVTLRCSPKSGHDTVSWYQQALGQGPQFIFQYYEEEERQRGNFPDRFSGHQFPNYSSELNVNALLLGDSALYLCASSLFTSGSSSYEQYFGPGTRLTVT.

This chain uses TRBV15 with TRBJ2-1; 9 bases map to TRBD2. Trimming removed 1 base from V and 8 bases from J; junction bases left unmatched: 9. Per the germline V gene, CDR1 is LNHNV and CDR2 is YYDKDF (reference sequence). This CDR3 has 16 amino acids. Here the CDR3 reads CATSRGTSEHLDEQFF. The CDR3 coding sequence is TGTGCCACCAGCAGAGGGACTAGCGAGCATTTGGATGAGCAGTTCTTC.

The chain is built from TRBV10-3 and TRBJ2-3; 8 bases map to TRBD2. In germline, CDR1 is ENHRY, CDR2 SYGVKD. Unmatched junction bases numbered 3, after V lost 0 bases and J lost 1 base. This CDR3 contains 16 residues. The CDR3 DNA sequence: TGTGCCATCAGTGAGTCGACGGGGGGGCGCACAGATACGCAGTATTTT. It yields the protein CAISESTGGRTDTQYF.